Detailed here is one TCR beta chain. The protocol was immunoSEQ multiplex PCR, while the TCRdb copy is restricted to in-frame clones and leaves out a portion. The data show some 250,000 clones, roughly 88% seen once. Treatment specified: about 20 received Ad26.COV2.S at low or high dose, single or two shots; roughly five received placebo; per-sample allocation not given. Day 63 after the first injection of vaccine or placebo was the sampling time. These data are taken from a study of Ad26.COV2.S vaccination and SARS-CoV-2 variants. The sequence was obtained from a person between 18 and 65 years old who received the Ad26.COV2.S COVID-19 vaccine or a placebo. The sequences come from peripheral blood, collected in a trial of Ad26.COV2.S vaccine versus placebo.

CDR3 DNA: TGTGCCAGCAGTGAGGAGGGCGTGAACACTGAAGCTTTCTTT. It yields the protein CASSEEGVNTEAFF. This chain connects TRBV2 to TRBJ1-1; D unresolved. This CDR3 contains 14 residues. Trimming pared 3 bases from V and 0 bases from J, leaving 8 bases between. Germline CDR1 is SNHLY and CDR2 is FYNNEI.